A single sample is the source of the 18 T cell receptor beta chains below, sequenced in a study of cytomegalovirus exposure and HLA in healthy donors. The PCR had 60 Vbeta and 13 Jbeta primers. The assay was immunoSEQ multiplex PCR, and TCRdb's table has in-frame clones only and misses some. The clone table shows about 130,000 clones, with the ten largest holding roughly 2.5%. The sequenced sample consisted of PBMCs. The source of these receptors is a man aged 25-40 years in good health and CMV-seronegative.

The rearrangement uses TRBV28 and TRBJ1-5; 7 bases are shared with TRBD1. After removal of 6 bases from V and 4 bases from J, the junction contained 3 bases not matched to a gene. Germline CDR1 and CDR2: MDHEN and SYDVKM. The CDR3 sequence is 13 residues long. CDR3 DNA: TGTGCCAGCAGGGTACAGGGGAATCAGCCCCAGCATTTT. Its protein product is CASRVQGNQPQHF.

The CDR3: CASSFEDNDETQYF. CDR3 bases: TGCGCCAGCAGCTTCGAAGACAATGACGAGACCCAGTACTTC. This chain links TRBV5-1 with TRBJ2-5; the D is unclear. CDR1 SGHRS and CDR2 YFSETQ come from the germline V gene. Trimming pared 2 bases from V and 5 bases from J, leaving 13 bases between. The CDR3 sequence is 14 residues long.

The rearrangement uses TRBV7-9 and TRBJ2-3; 9 bases match TRBD1. Per germline, CDR1 SEHNR and CDR2 FQNEAQ (reference sequence). CDR3 length: 15 residues. The V gene end was trimmed by 4 bases and the J gene end by 8 bases; junction bases not matched to a gene: 10. The CDR3 coding sequence is TGTGCCAGCAGCTCGGACAGGGGCCCGACGGGTACGCAGTATTTT. This encodes CASSSDRGPTGTQYF. Complete variable domain (other parts from reference TRBV7-9 and TRBJ2-3): DTGVSQNPRHKITKRGQNVTFRCDPISEHNRLYWYRQTLGQGPEFLTYFQNEAQLEKSRLLSDRFSAERPKGSFSTLEIQRTEQGDSAMYLCASSSDRGPTGTQYFGPGTRLTVL.

About this clone: Compared with germline, one end of the junction differs, possibly owing to a read error. The chain combines TRBV7-7 with TRBJ2-7; TRBD2 is a possible D gene (6 bases). The CDR3 extends over 13 amino acids. Germline V gene lookup returns CDR1 SSHAT and CDR2 FNYEAQ (reference sequence). The CDR3 sequence: CASSPTRGSEQYF. CDR3 nucleotide sequence: TGTGCTAGCAGTCCCACACGGGGGAGCGAGCAGTACTTC.

CDR3: CASSLTYRVFGYGYTF. DNA of the CDR3: TGTGCCAGCAGTTTAACTTACAGGGTGTTCGGCTATGGCTACACCTTC. J is TRBJ1-2 and V is TRBV28, with D possibly matching TRBD1 (6 bases). The V and J ends lost 2 bases and 4 bases respectively, with 17 bases between them. Germline values: CDR1 MDHEN, CDR2 SYDVKM. This CDR3 is 16 amino acids long.

V gene TRBV15 combines with J gene TRBJ2-2; 10 nucleotides match TRBD1. CDR3 length: 15 residues. J gave up 0 bases and V 8 bases, and 3 bases lay outside the gene matches. Germline assignment: CDR1 LNHNV and CDR2 YYDKDF (reference sequence). CDR3 protein: CATGGQGANTGELFF. The CDR3 DNA is TGTGCCACCGGTGGACAGGGGGCGAACACCGGGGAGCTGTTTTTT.

The CDR3 DNA reads as TGTGCCAGTAGTATGGTTCAGGAAAAACTGTTTTTT. This encodes CASSMVQEKLFF. The genes are TRBV19 and TRBJ1-4; D is unclear. Germline values: CDR1 LNHDA, CDR2 SQIVND (reference sequence). Deletions cut 3 bases from V and 8 bases from J, with 7 bases between. The CDR3 has 12 residues.

The chain couples TRBV19 to TRBJ2-3; D perhaps matches TRBD1 (6 bases). Deletions cut 6 bases from V and 3 bases from J, with 19 bases between. CDR1 LNHDA and CDR2 SQIVND come from the germline V gene (reference sequence). The CDR3 covers 16 residues. The CDR3 bases are TGTGCCAGTAGGACGCACAGGGACGAGGCAACAGATACGCAGTATTTT. Its protein is CASRTHRDEATDTQYF.

This chain joins TRBV5-6 and TRBJ2-7, with D hard to call. The CDR3 is 15 amino acids. The V and J ends lost 2 bases and 0 bases respectively, with 12 bases between them. Per the germline V gene, CDR1 is SGHDT and CDR2 is YYEEEE. CDR3 nucleotides: TGTGCCAGCAGCTTCCTTCCAGGCAGCTCCTACGAGCAGTACTTC. It yields the protein CASSFLPGSSYEQYF.

The rearrangement links TRBV28 to TRBJ1-2; TRBD1 matches at 7 bases. Germline CDR1 reads MDHEN; CDR2 reads SYDVKM. The V and J ends lost 3 bases and 6 bases, in that order; junction bases with no gene match: 10. CDR3 length: 15 amino acids. This CDR3 reads CASSFYDRDGNGYTF. The CDR3 bases are TGTGCCAGCAGTTTTTATGACAGGGACGGTAATGGCTACACCTTC.

The rearrangement links TRBV5-1 to TRBJ1-1, with 7 bases lining up with TRBD1. The germline V gene has CDR1 SGHRS and CDR2 YFSETQ. CDR3 size: 15 residues. J gave up 6 bases and V 3 bases, and 11 bases lay outside the gene matches. CDR3 protein: CASSSRQGAIAEAFF. In DNA form, the CDR3 reads TGCGCCAGCAGCTCGAGACAGGGCGCCATTGCTGAAGCTTTCTTT.

This sequence joins TRBV4-1 and TRBJ1-4, with D unresolved. Trimming pared 0 bases from V and 7 bases from J, leaving 18 bases between. The CDR3 length is 17 residues. Germline CDR1 reads MGHRA; CDR2 reads YSYEKL. This chain's CDR3 is CASSQDGPRGIGEKLFF. The DNA of the CDR3 is TGCGCCAGCAGCCAAGACGGGCCCCGCGGGATTGGTGAAAAACTGTTTTTT.

The genes are TRBV28 and TRBJ1-2; 12 bases align to TRBD1. CDR1 is MDHEN and CDR2 is SYDVKM in the germline V gene. The CDR3 is 19 residues long. Unmatched junction bases numbered 11, after V lost 3 bases and J lost 0 bases. The CDR3 spells CASSLSPGTGGPPNYGYTF. In DNA form, the CDR3 reads TGTGCCAGCAGTTTGTCCCCTGGGACAGGGGGCCCTCCTAACTATGGCTACACCTTC.

The chain employs TRBV7-2 and TRBJ2-3; TRBD2 matches at 10 bases. The CDR3 is made up of 16 amino acids. Germline CDR1 and CDR2: SGHTA and FQGNSA. With V trimmed by 3 bases and J by 5 bases, 8 bases remained unmatched. The CDR3 loop reads CASSFSAGGPRDTQYF. The CDR3 DNA is TGTGCCAGCAGCTTCTCAGCGGGAGGGCCCAGAGATACGCAGTATTTT.

The gene calls are TRBV4-2 and TRBJ2-5, with 9 bases aligning to TRBD2. V lost 4 bases and J lost 5; bases outside the gene matches: 14. The V gene's germline CDR1 is LGHNA and CDR2 YNFKEQ. This CDR3 has 17 amino acids. Here the CDR3 reads CASSRALREGLSETQYF. In DNA form, the CDR3 reads TGTGCCAGCAGCCGCGCTTTGCGGGAGGGCCTCTCGGAGACCCAGTACTTC.

The chain has TRBV29-1 and TRBJ1-2, with 9 bases fitting TRBD1. After removal of 1 base from V and 8 bases from J, the junction contained 5 bases not matched to a gene. The CDR3 contains 13 residues. Looked up from germline, CDR1 is SQVTM and CDR2 is ANQGSEA. CDR3: CSVEGDRVDGYTF. The CDR3 DNA reads TGCAGCGTTGAAGGGGACAGGGTAGACGGCTACACCTTC.

This CDR3 reads CAGSGEGEQYF. The CDR3 bases are TGTGCCGGCTCAGGGGAGGGCGAGCAGTACTTC. The chain links TRBV2 to TRBJ2-7; TRBD2 might be the D (7 bases). Germline V gene sequence: CDR1 SNHLY, CDR2 FYNNEI. V lost 11 bases to trimming and J lost 6 bases, with 14 bases between them. The CDR3 runs to 11 residues.

The rearrangement links TRBV7-2 to TRBJ2-7; 10 positions agree with TRBD1. The CDR3 covers 14 residues. Trimming took 3 bases from V and 6 from J; bases not matched to a gene: 5. Germline CDR1 and CDR2: SGHTA and FQGNSA. The CDR3 DNA is TGTGCCAGCAGCTTGGCAGGGACAGGGGTCGAGCAGTACTTC. Translating it yields CASSLAGTGVEQYF.